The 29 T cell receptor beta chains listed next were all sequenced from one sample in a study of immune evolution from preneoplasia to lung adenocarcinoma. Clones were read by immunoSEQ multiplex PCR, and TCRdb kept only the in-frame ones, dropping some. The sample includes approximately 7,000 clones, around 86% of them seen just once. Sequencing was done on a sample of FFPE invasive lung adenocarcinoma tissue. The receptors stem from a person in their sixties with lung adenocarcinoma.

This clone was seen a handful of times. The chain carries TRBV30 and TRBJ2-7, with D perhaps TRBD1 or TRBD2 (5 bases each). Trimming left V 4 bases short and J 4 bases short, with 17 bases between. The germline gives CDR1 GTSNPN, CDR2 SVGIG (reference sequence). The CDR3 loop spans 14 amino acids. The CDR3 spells CAWTSGTPGYEQYF. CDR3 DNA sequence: TGTGCCTGGACCTCCGGGACCCCCGGTTACGAGCAGTACTTC.

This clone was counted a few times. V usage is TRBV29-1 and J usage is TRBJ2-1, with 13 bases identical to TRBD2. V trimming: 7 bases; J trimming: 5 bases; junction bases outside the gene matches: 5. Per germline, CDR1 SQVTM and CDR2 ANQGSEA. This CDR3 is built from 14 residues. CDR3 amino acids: CSADGTSGNNEQFF. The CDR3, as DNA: TGCAGCGCTGACGGGACTAGCGGGAACAATGAGCAGTTCTTC.

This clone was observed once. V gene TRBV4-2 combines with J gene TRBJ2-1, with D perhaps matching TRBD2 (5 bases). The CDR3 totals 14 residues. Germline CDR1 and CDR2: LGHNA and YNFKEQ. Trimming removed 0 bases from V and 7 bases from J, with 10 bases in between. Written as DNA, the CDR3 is TGTGCCAGCAGCCAAGACTGGACTCCAAATGAGCAGTTCTTC. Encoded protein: CASSQDWTPNEQFF.

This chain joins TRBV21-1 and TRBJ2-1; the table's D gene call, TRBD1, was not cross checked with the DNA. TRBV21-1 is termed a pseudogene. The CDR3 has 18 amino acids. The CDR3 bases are TGTGCCAGCACCAAAGGACAGGGGGCTATAAGCTCCTACAATGAGCAGTTCTTC. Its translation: CASTKGQGAISSYNEQFF.

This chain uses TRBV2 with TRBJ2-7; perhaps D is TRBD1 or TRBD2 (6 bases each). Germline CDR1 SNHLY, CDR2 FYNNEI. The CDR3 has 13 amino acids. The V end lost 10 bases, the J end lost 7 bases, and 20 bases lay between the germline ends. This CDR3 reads CATQKRLGGEQYF. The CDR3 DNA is TGTGCCACCCAGAAGAGACTAGGGGGAGAGCAGTACTTC.

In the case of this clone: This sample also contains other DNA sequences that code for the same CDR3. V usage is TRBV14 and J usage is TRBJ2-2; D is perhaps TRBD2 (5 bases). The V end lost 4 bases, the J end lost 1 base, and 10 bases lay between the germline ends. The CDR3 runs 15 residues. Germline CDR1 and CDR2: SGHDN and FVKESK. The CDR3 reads CASSREIGNTGELFF. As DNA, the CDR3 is TGTGCCAGCAGCCGGGAGATTGGGAACACCGGGGAGCTGTTTTTT.

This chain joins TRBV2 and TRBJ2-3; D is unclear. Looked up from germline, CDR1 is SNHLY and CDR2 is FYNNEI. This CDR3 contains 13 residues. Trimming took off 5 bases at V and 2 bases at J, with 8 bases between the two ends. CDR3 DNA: TGTGCCAGCAGTCAAGAGTCCACAGATACGCAGTATTTT. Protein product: CASSQESTDTQYF.

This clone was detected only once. The CDR3: CASRGQWNTEAFF. In DNA form, the CDR3 reads TGTGCCAGCAGGGGACAGTGGAACACTGAAGCTTTCTTT. The chain has TRBV27 and TRBJ1-1; 7 nucleotides agree with TRBD1. The CDR3 has 13 amino acids. Losses at the gene ends were 6 bases for V and 1 base for J; bases not matched to a gene: 2. Germline-derived CDR1 and CDR2 are MNHEY and SMNVEV (reference sequence).

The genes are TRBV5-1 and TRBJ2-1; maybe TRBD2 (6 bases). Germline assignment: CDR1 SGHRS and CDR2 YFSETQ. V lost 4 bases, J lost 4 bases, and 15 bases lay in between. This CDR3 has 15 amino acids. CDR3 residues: CASSPGTFDYNEQFF. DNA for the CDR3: TGCGCCAGCAGCCCCGGGACTTTCGATTACAATGAGCAGTTCTTC.

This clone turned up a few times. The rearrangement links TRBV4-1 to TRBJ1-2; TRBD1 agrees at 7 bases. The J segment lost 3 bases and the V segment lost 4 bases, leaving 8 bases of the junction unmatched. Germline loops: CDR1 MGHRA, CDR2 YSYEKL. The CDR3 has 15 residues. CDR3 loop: CASSRGQRGDYGYTF. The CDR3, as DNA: TGCGCCAGCAGCCGGGGACAGCGTGGGGACTATGGCTACACCTTC.

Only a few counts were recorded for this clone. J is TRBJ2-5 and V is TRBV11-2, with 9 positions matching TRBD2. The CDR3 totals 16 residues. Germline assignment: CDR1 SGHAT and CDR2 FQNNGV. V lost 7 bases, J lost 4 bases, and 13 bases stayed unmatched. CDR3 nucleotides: TGTGCCAGCACCCGGGGGCGGGAGGGCCGGGGAGAGACCCAGTACTTC. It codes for CASTRGREGRGETQYF.

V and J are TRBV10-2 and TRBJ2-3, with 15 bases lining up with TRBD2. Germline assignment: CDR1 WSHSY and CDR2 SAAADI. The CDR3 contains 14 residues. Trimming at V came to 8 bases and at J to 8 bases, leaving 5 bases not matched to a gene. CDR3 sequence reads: CASGTSGRSGTQYF. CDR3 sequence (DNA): TGCGCCAGCGGGACTAGCGGGAGGTCCGGTACGCAGTATTTT.

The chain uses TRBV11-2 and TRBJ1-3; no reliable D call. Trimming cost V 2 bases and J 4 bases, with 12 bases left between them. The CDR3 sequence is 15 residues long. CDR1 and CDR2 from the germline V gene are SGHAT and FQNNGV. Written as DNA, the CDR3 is TGTGCCAGCAGCTTAAGCAACGGAGGGGGAAACACCATATATTTT. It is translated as CASSLSNGGGNTIYF.

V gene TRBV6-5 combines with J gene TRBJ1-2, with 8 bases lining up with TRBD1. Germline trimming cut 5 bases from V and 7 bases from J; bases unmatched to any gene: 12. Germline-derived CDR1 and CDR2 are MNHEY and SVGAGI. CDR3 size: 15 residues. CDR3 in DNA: TGTGCCAGCAGTACGGAATACAGGGGGGCTAGTGGCTACACCTTC. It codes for CASSTEYRGASGYTF.

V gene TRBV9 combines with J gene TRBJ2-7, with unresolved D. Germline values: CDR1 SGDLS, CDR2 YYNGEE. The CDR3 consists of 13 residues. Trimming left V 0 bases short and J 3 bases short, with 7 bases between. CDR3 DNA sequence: TGTGCCAGCAGCGTAGCGAGTTACTACGAGCAGTACTTC. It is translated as CASSVASYYEQYF. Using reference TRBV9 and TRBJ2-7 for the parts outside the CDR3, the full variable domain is DSGVTQTPKHLITATGQRVTLRCSPRSGDLSVYWYQQSLDQGLQFLIQYYNGEERAKGNILERFSAQQFPDLHSELNLSSLELGDSALYFCASSVASYYEQYFGPGTRLTVT.

The CDR3 spells CASRLAGPQDTQYF. The CDR3 nucleotides are TGTGCCAGCAGGTTAGCGGGACCACAGGATACGCAGTATTTT. V is TRBV6-5 and J is TRBJ2-3; 8 positions match TRBD2. The CDR3 spans 14 residues. CDR1 is MNHEY and CDR2 is SVGAGI in the germline V gene. The V segment lost 6 bases and the J segment 6 bases; nucleotides outside the gene matches: 8.

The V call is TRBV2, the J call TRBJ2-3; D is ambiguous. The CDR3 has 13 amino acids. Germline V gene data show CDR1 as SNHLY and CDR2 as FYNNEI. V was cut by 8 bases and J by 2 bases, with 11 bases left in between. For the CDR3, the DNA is TGTGCCAGCCGGAGTCAGGACACAGATACGCAGTATTTT. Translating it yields CASRSQDTDTQYF.

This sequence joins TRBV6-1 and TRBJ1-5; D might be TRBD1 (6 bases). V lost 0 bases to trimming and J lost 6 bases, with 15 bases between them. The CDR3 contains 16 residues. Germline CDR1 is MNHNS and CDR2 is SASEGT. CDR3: CASSEAAGVSSQPQHF. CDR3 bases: TGTGCCAGCAGTGAAGCGGCAGGGGTGTCTAGTCAGCCCCAGCATTTT.

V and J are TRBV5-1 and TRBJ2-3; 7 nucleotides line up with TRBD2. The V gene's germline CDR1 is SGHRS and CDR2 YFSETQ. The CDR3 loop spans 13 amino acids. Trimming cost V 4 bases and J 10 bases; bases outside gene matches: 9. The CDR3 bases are TGCGCCAGCAGCAATGGGGAGGGCTTGGCGCAGTATTTT. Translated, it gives CASSNGEGLAQYF.

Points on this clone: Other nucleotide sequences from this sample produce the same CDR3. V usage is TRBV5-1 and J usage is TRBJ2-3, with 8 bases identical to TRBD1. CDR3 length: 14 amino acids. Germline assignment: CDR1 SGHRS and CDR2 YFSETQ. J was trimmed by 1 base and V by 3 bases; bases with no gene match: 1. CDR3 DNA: TGCGCCAGCAGCTCGGGACAGGGCACAGATACGCAGTATTTT. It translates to CASSSGQGTDTQYF. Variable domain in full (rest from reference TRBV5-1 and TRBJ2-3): KAGVTQTPRYLIKTRGQQVTLSCSPISGHRSVSWYQQTPGQGLQFLFEYFSETQRNKGNFPGRFSGRQFSNSRSEMNVSTLELGDSALYLCASSSGQGTDTQYFGPGTRLTVL.

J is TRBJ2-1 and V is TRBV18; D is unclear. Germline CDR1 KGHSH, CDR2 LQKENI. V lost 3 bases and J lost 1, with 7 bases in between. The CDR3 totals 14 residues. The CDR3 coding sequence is TGTGCCAGCTCACCGGACGGGTCCTACAATGAGCAGTTCTTC. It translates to CASSPDGSYNEQFF.

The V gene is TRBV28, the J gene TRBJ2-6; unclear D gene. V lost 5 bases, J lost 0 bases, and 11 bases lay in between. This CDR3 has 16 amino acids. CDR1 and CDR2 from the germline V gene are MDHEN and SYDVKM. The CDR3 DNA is TGTGCCAGCAGTGGCGGCACACACTCTGGGGCCAACGTCCTGACTTTC. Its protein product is CASSGGTHSGANVLTF.

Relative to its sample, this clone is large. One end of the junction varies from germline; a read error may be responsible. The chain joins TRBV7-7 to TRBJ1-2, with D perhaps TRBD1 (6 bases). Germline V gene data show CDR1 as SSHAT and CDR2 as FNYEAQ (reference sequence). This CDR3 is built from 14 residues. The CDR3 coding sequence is TGTGCTAGCATCCTGACAGGAAAAGGTGCTGGCTACACCTTC. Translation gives CASILTGKGAGYTF.

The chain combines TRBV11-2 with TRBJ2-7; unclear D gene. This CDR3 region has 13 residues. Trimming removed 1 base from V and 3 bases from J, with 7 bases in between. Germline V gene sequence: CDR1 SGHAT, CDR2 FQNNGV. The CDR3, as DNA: TGTGCCAGCAGCTTAGGCAGCCGCTACGAGCAGTACTTC. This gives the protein CASSLGSRYEQYF. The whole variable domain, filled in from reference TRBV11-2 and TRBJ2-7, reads EAGVAQSPRYKIIEKRQSVAFWCNPISGHATLYWYQQILGQGPKLLIQFQNNGVVDDSQLPKDRFSAERLKGVDSTLKIQPAKLEDSAVYLCASSLGSRYEQYFGPGTRLTVT.

The CDR3 spells CASSLATRLDYGYTF. DNA of the CDR3: TGTGCCAGCAGCTTAGCTACTCGTTTAGACTATGGCTACACCTTC. The chain uses TRBV7-8 and TRBJ1-2; D remains ambiguous. Per the germline V gene, CDR1 is SGHVS and CDR2 is FQNEAQ. The CDR3 totals 15 residues. The V end was cut by 0 bases, the J end by 3 bases, with 11 bases between.

The CDR3 DNA sequence: TGTGCCAGCAGTGATAGCGAGAGGAGCACAGATACGCAGTATTTT. Protein sequence: CASSDSERSTDTQYF. V and J are TRBV6-4 and TRBJ2-3, with D possibly TRBD2 on 5 matching bases. The CDR3 extends over 15 amino acids. Germline V gene sequence: CDR1 MRHNA, CDR2 SNTAGT. Trimming removed 3 bases from V and 0 bases from J, with 10 bases in between.

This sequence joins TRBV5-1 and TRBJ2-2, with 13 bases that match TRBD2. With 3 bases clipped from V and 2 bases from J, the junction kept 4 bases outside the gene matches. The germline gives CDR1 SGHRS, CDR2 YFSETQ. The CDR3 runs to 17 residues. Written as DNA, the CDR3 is TGCGCCAGCAGCTGGACTAGCGGGAGTCCTAACACCGGGGAGCTGTTTTTT. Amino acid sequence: CASSWTSGSPNTGELFF.

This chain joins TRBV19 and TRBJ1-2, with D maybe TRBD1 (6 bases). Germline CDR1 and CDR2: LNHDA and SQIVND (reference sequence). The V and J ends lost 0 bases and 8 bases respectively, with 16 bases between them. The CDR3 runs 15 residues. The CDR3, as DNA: TGTGCCAGTAGTATAGATACGAGGGGGGCCGGCGGCTACACCTTC. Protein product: CASSIDTRGAGGYTF.

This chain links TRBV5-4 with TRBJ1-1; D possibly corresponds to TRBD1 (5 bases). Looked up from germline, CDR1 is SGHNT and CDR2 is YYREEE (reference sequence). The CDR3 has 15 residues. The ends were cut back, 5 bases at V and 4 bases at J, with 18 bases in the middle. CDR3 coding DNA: TGTGCCAGCAGTAAGCAAGGGGATGGAAGCACTGAAGCTTTCTTT. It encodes CASSKQGDGSTEAFF. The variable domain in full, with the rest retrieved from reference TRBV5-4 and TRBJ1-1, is ETGVTQSPTHLIKTRGQQVTLRCSSQSGHNTVSWYQQALGQGPQFIFQYYREEENGRGNFPPRFSGLQFPNYSSELNVNALELDDSALYLCASSKQGDGSTEAFFGQGTRLTVV.